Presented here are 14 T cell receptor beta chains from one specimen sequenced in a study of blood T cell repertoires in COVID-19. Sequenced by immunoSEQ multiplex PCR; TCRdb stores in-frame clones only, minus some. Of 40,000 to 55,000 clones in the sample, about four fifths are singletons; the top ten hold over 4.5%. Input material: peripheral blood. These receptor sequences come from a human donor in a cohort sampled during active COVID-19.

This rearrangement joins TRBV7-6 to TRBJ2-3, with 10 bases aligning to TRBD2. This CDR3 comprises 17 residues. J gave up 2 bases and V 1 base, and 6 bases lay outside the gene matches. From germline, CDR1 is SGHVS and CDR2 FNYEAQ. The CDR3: CASSLVRAGGVTDTQYF. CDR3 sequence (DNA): TGTGCCAGCAGCTTAGTGCGAGCGGGGGGGGTCACAGATACGCAGTATTTT.

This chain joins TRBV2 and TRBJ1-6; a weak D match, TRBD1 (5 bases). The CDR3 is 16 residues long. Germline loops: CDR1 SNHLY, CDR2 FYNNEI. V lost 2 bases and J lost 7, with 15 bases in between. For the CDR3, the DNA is TGTGCCAGCAGTGAACGGGGGGTAAAGCCAAATTCACCCCTCCACTTT. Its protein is CASSERGVKPNSPLHF.

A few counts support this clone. The CDR3 nucleotides are TGCGCCAGCAGCCAAGGTTGGGATAGCGGGGGGTCTACCTCCTACGAGCAGTACTTC. It translates to CASSQGWDSGGSTSYEQYF. The chain is built from TRBV4-1 and TRBJ2-7, with 10 bases fitting TRBD2. V dropped 1 base and J dropped 0; count of bases not matched to a gene: 12. CDR1 and CDR2 (germline): MGHRA, YSYEKL. This CDR3 is built from 19 residues.

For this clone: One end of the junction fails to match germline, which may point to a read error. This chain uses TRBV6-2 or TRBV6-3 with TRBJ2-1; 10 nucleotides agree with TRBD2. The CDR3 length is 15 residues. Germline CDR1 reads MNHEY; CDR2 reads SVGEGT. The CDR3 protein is CAGSYGSGGNNEQFF. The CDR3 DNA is TGTGCCGGCAGTTACGGTAGCGGGGGGAACAATGAGCAGTTCTTC.

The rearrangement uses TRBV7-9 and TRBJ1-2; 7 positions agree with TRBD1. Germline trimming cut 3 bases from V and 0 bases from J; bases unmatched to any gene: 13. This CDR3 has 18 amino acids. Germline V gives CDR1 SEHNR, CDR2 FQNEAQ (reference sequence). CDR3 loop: CASSLRHGTEPSNYGYTF. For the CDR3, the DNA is TGTGCCAGCAGCTTGAGGCACGGGACAGAACCTTCTAACTATGGCTACACCTTC.

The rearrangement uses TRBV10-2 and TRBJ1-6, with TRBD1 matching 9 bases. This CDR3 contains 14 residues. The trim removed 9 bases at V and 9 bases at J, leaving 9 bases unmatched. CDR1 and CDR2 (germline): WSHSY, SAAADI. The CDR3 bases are TGCGCCAGTGGGGAGGACAGGGGTTTTTCACCCCTCCACTTT. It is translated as CASGEDRGFSPLHF.

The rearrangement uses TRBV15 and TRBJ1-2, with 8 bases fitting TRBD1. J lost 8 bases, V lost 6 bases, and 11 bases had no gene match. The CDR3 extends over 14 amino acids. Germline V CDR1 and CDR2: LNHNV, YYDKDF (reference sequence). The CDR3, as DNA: TGTGCCACCAGAAATACAGGGGGTAAGGAAGGCTACACCTTC. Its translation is CATRNTGGKEGYTF.

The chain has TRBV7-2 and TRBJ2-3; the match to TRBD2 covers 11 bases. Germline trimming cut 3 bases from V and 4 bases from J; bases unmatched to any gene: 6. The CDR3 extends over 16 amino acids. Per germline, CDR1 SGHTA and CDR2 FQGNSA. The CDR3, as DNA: TGTGCCAGCAGCTTCTTAGCGGGGGGGCCCCCAGATACGCAGTATTTT. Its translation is CASSFLAGGPPDTQYF.

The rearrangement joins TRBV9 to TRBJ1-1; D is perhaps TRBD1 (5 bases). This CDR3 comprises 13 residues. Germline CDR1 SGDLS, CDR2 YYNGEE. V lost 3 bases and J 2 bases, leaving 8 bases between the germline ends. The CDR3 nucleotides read TGTGCCAGCAGCGAGGGGCCCAACACTGAAGCTTTCTTT. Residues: CASSEGPNTEAFF.

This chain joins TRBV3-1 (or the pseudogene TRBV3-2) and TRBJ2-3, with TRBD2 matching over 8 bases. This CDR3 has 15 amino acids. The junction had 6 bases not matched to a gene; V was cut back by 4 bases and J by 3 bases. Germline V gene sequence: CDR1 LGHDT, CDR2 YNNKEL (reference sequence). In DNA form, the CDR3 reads TGTGCCAGCAGCCTAGCGGGGACCAGAACAGATACGCAGTATTTT. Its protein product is CASSLAGTRTDTQYF.

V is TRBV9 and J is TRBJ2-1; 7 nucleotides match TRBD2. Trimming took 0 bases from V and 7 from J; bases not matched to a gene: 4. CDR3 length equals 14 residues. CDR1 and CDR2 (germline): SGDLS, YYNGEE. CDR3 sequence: CASSVGASGNEQFF. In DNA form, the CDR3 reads TGTGCCAGCAGCGTAGGGGCTAGCGGTAATGAGCAGTTCTTC.

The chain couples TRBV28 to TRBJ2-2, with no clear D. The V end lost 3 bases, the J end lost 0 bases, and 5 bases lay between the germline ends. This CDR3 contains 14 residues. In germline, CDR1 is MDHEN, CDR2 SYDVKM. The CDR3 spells CASSFISNTGELFF. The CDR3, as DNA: TGTGCCAGCAGTTTTATTTCGAACACCGGGGAGCTGTTTTTT.

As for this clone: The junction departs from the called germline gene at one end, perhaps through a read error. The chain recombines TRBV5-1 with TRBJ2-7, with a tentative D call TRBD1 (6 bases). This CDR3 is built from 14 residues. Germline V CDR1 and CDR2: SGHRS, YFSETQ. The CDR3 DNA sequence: TGCGCCAGCACCTTGGGTACAGGGTATCGGGAGCAGTACTTC. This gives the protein CASTLGTGYREQYF.

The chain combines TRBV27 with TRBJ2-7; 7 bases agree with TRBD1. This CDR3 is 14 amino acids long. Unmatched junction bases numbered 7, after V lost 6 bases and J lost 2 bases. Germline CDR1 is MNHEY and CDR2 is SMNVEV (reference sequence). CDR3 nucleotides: TGTGCCAGCAGCTCCGGGACAGTCCCCTACGAGCAGTACTTC. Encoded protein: CASSSGTVPYEQYF.